This T cell receptor beta chain was identified during a study of tumor-infiltrating lymphocytes in localized non-small cell lung cancer. Profiled with immunoSEQ multiplex PCR; TCRdb holds only in-frame clones, not every one. The sample lists some 9,200 clones, around 81% occurring once. In its sample, this clone was seen once. This CDR3 contains 13 residues. Germline CDR1 reads MNHEY; CDR2 reads SVGAGI. V was cut by 6 bases and J by 8 bases, with 16 bases left in between. The chain is built from TRBV6-5 and TRBJ1-2, with a tentative D call TRBD1 (5 bases). The clonotype was recovered from a human donor with non-small cell lung cancer. Source material: uninvolved lung tissue not adjacent to the tumor. CDR3 nucleotides: TGTGCCAGCAGGCCCGGACAACAGAACGGCTACACCTTC. Its translation is CASRPGQQNGYTF.